The present T cell receptor (beta chain) was sequenced within a study of shared clonotypes between healthy human individuals (dated by TCRdb to 2020 to 2021). Background on the whole study: The cohort included three men and two women between 18 and 49 years of age. Per donor, three plates each were used for CD4 naive and CD4 memory, two for CD8 naive, and one for CD8 memory. Blood TCR repertoires of about 5 healthy adults were deeply sequenced to estimate repertoire size and the extent of clonotype sharing between individuals. Different laboratories and diverse techniques were used to prepare libraries and sequence TCR repertoires, to increase sequencing depth and limit assay-specific biases. Leukapheresis yielded between about 0.9 and 9 billion PBMCs per donor. Points the paper makes about the study in general: Naive subsets generally had larger estimated clonotype richness than memory subsets. Because the study included a small number of donors, the genetic and exposure-history diversity represented was limited. Based on pairwise subsampling, the degree of clonotype sharing among donors was expected to be affected by sequencing depth. Compared with non-shared clonotypes, clonotypes shared by all four sorted-subset donors had higher generation probabilities. Approximately 5% of naive CD4, 3.5% of naive CD8, roughly 2.4% of memory CD4, and around 0.4% of memory CD8 clonotypes were shared across four donors. Incomplete sequencing was indicated by rarefaction of sorted-subset datasets, despite the large sequencing depth. Sampling was restricted to blood, and TCR repertoires in tissues likely differ from the TCR repertoires found in blood.

CDR1 is given as MNHNS and CDR2 as SASEGT, both from the germline V gene. The V and J ends are trimmed by 5 bases and 6 bases, leaving 12 bases between them. The CDR3 runs 13 amino acids, cysteine and phenylalanine included. Kept here is only the CDR3 DNA, which spans 39 bases and is read in frame from base 1. Comments on this clone: Its antigen target is currently unknown. Base qualities are missing; no much larger clone stands one base away.

Using the deep immunoSEQ assay, multiplex PCR amplified TCR CDR3 regions from genomic DNA. Extracted genomic DNA from each cell subset was spread evenly across all wells of several immunoSEQ 96-well plates, with each plate serving as a replicate. For sorted subsets, approximately 200 ng of genomic DNA, equivalent to around 30,000 T cell genomes, went into each replicate PCR. Purified libraries were quantified with a Qubit 3.0 fluorometer, sized on a Bioanalyzer 2100, and re-quantified with the KAPA Library Quantification kit. Each immunoSEQ 96-well plate was sequenced on its own single-read 150-cycle Illumina NextSeq 550 flow cell. The study's processing was this. The immunoSEQ output contained only junctional sequences without quality scores, so filtering could not match that applied to full-length reads. To assign V/J genes and CDR3, sequences were annotated using PyIR, a Python wrapper for IgBLAST v1.9, with IMGT germline references. Reads with weak V/J assignments (E-value above 1e-6), missing CDR3, stop codons, out-of-frame junctions, or ambiguous translated residues were removed. V3J clonotypes were defined by identical inferred V gene, J gene, and CDR3 amino acid sequence. Percentage overlap between repertoires was computed as shared unique clonotypes divided by the size of the smaller repertoire. Richness of each repertoire was evaluated using RTK rarefaction, the Chao1 estimator, and Recon v2.1 estimates of unobserved clonotypes. For all TCRbeta clonotypes obtained by the gDNA method from a handful of donors, generation probabilities were computed with OLGA. TCRdb holds this immuneACCESS table with in-frame rearrangements only. Some clones are missing; in checked studies, unresolved V genes explain under half, and the rest has no known cause. V and J calls and clone size are copied from that table; D and trimming were computed from the DNA. Here the sample has 1.6 million or so clones; around 97% occur a single time. The ten largest clonotypes hold roughly 1.2% of the sample.

Donors were healthy HIV-negative adults with no recently reported acute infections or vaccinations. Every donor was a Caucasian adult living in Nashville, Tennessee, USA. CD4+ T cells were enriched by magnetic negative selection, after which naive cells were positively selected on CD45RA and the negative fraction was taken as the memory subset. Blood was obtained by leukapheresis, after which PBMCs were separated by Ficoll-Histopaque density gradient centrifugation and cryopreserved in liquid nitrogen vapor phase. Purity and quantity of every magnetically sorted T cell population were checked by analytical flow cytometry. Genomic DNA was isolated from every sorted fraction and measured by UV absorbance on a Nanodrop 2000c.

The sequence links TRBV6-1 to TRBJ2-3, with the identity of the D gene unclear. The source material was naive CD4+ T cells sorted from blood. Read against the paper, the sample's cell subset or site label means: CD45RA+ positively selected. This receptor was obtained from a young man in good health. Read as DNA, the sequence is TGTGCCAGCAGTCTCTCGAATATGGATACGCAGTATTTT. Translated, this is CASSLSNMDTQYF.